This passage covers 23 T cell receptor beta chains from one sample sequenced in a study of CXCR3-negative and CXCR3-positive naive CD8 T cells (dated by TCRdb to between 2019 and 2020). The listed sequencing device is NextSeq 550. The Human TCR Profiling Kit (MiLaboratory) was used to prepare UMI-labeled 5' RACE TRB cDNA libraries. The reads underwent TCRdb reprocessing, giving one record for each CDR3 protein sequence and no DNA. The sample table includes about 130,000 distinct CDR3 sequences. Of the sample, about 0.3% falls within the top ten clones. Sequenced input: naive CXCR3- CD8+ T cells from blood. The cell subset or site label, as the study defines it: CD45RO-CCR7+CD27+CD95- naive CD8+ T cells lacking CXCR3 (TNR3-). The receptors were sampled from a human donor in good health. Some clones in this sample may be carry-over from other donors' samples.

The V call is TRBV6-2 or TRBV6-3, the J call TRBJ2-7. CDR1 and CDR2 from the germline V gene are MNHEY and SVGEGT. The CDR3 loop spans 14 amino acids. This CDR3 is CASSSRSWSYEQYF.

This rearrangement joins TRBV12-3 or TRBV12-4 to TRBJ2-1; TCRdb outputs TRBD1, but without DNA this stays unchecked. This CDR3 is 22 amino acids long. The CDR3 loop reads CASARDRPGTTATVSSYNEQFF.

J is TRBJ1-1 and V is TRBV5-1. CDR1 and CDR2 from the germline V gene are SGHRS and YFSETQ. This CDR3 contains 15 residues. The CDR3 sequence: CASSPGRELAPEAFF.

The chain carries TRBV4-1 and TRBJ2-1. The CDR3 consists of 21 residues. Per germline, CDR1 MGHRA and CDR2 YSYEKL. The CDR3 sequence: CASSQVVASGGTTMFYNEQFF.

Here the CDR3 reads CSVEVEAGEVAGELFF. V usage is TRBV29-1 and J usage is TRBJ2-2; TCRdb outputs TRBD2, but without DNA this stays unchecked. Per germline, CDR1 SQVTM and CDR2 ANQGSEA. The CDR3 is 16 amino acids.

The rearrangement links TRBV28 to TRBJ2-7; no DNA is available, so the TRBD1 call from TCRdb remains unchecked. The CDR3 consists of 17 residues. Germline values: CDR1 MDHEN, CDR2 SYDVKM. This chain's CDR3 is CASSFQGQGLVGYEQYF.

This chain links TRBV9 with TRBJ2-2. The germline CDR1 and CDR2 sequences are SGDLS and YYNGEE. This CDR3 spans 14 amino acids. The CDR3 is CASSVGGYTGELFF.

The rearrangement uses TRBV7-9 and TRBJ2-5; no DNA is available, so the TRBD1 call from TCRdb remains unchecked. The CDR3 length is 13 residues. Germline CDR1 SEHNR, CDR2 FQNEAQ (reference sequence). This CDR3 reads CASSRGGEETQYF.

This chain connects TRBV29-1 to TRBJ1-3; TCRdb proposes TRBD1, but this gene call is untestable without DNA. The germline gives CDR1 SQVTM, CDR2 ANQGSEA. The CDR3 consists of 14 residues. The CDR3 loop is CSVEGGHSGNTIYF.

J is TRBJ2-7 and V is TRBV25-1. Germline V CDR1 and CDR2: MGHDK, SYGVNS. The CDR3 runs 12 residues. Here the CDR3 reads CASSAGSYEQYF.

The chain joins TRBV20-1 to TRBJ1-2. From germline, CDR1 is DFQATT and CDR2 SNEGSKA (reference sequence). The CDR3 runs 12 residues. The CDR3 protein is CSARPDTARYTF.

This sequence joins TRBV9 and TRBJ1-5; the TRBD1 assignment by TCRdb is unverifiable without DNA. The CDR3 length is 21 residues. Germline CDR1 and CDR2: SGDLS and YYNGEE. The CDR3: CASSVSRGGQWKTCGNQPQHF.

The chain joins TRBV5-1 to TRBJ2-1. The CDR3 length is 12 residues. CDR1 and CDR2 from the germline V gene are SGHRS and YFSETQ. This CDR3 reads CASSSSRNEQFF.

The V and J genes are TRBV29-1 and TRBJ1-2. Germline-derived CDR1 and CDR2 are SQVTM and ANQGSEA. The CDR3 extends over 13 amino acids. CDR3 in amino acids: CSAEDGEVGGCTF.

The chain has TRBV3-1 and TRBJ1-1; no DNA is available, so the TRBD1 call from TCRdb remains unchecked. From germline, CDR1 is LGHDT and CDR2 YNNKEL (reference sequence). The CDR3 has 17 amino acids. The CDR3 here is CASSPSGQATSGTEAFF.

V gene TRBV10-1 combines with J gene TRBJ2-1; TCRdb returns TRBD1, unconfirmable since there is no DNA. Germline V gene sequence: CDR1 WNHNN, CDR2 SYGVQD (reference sequence). This CDR3 is 15 amino acids long. CDR3 in amino acids: CASSEGASDRYEQFF.

V and J are TRBV7-9 and TRBJ2-1; TCRdb lists TRBD2, though no DNA is available to test this call. Germline assignment: CDR1 SEHNR and CDR2 FQNEAQ (reference sequence). CDR3 size: 14 residues. CDR3 region: CASSPGLAPHEQFF.

This chain joins TRBV7-8 and TRBJ2-7. The length of the CDR3 is 14 residues. CDR1 is SGHVS and CDR2 is FQNEAQ in the germline V gene. CDR3 region: CASEMDGSSYEQYF.

The V and J genes are TRBV13 and TRBJ2-2; with no DNA, the TCRdb D assignment of TRBD2 cannot be verified. The CDR3 extends over 16 amino acids. Germline lookup yields CDR1 PRHDT and CDR2 FYEKMQ (reference sequence). CDR3 region: CASSFWTSGSSGELFF.

The V and J genes are TRBV9 and TRBJ2-1; absent DNA, TCRdb's TRBD2 call cannot be checked. The length of the CDR3 is 16 residues. CDR1 and CDR2 from the germline V gene are SGDLS and YYNGEE. This CDR3 is CASSAGLAGAYNEQFF.

The rearrangement joins TRBV6-1 to TRBJ2-7; TCRdb reports TRBD2, a call that lacks DNA to check it against. Germline-derived CDR1 and CDR2 are MNHNS and SASEGT. CDR3 length: 16 amino acids. CDR3 in amino acids: CASSEFLRVGNYEQYF.

The chain has TRBV11-2 and TRBJ1-1; no DNA is available, so the TRBD1 call from TCRdb remains unchecked. The CDR3 has 14 amino acids. In germline, CDR1 is SGHAT, CDR2 FQNNGV. CDR3 amino acids: CASSLGQGYTEAFF.

V is TRBV7-6 and J is TRBJ1-1. CDR1 is SGHVS, CDR2 FNYEAQ, per germline. The CDR3 has 15 residues. CDR3: CASRAGWGSNTEAFF.